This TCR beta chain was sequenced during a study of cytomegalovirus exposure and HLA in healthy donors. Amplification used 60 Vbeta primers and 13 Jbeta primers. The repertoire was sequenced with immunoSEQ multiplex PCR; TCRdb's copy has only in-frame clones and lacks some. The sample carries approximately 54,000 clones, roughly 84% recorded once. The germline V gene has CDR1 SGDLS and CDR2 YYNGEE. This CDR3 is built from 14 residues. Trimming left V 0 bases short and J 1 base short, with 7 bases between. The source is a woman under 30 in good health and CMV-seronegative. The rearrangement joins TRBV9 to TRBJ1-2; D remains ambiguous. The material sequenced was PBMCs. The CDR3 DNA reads TGTGCCAGCAGCGTAGGGGAGTTTAACTATGGCTACACCTTC. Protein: CASSVGEFNYGYTF. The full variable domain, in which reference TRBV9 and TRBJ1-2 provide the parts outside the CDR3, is DSGVTQTPKHLITATGQRVTLRCSPRSGDLSVYWYQQSLDQGLQFLIQYYNGEERAKGNILERFSAQQFPDLHSELNLSSLELGDSALYFCASSVGEFNYGYTFGSGTRLTVV.